The 32 T cell receptor beta chains in this list originate from one sample, sequenced in a study of cytomegalovirus exposure and HLA in healthy donors. Researchers ran the PCR with 60 Vbeta and 13 Jbeta primers. The assay was immunoSEQ multiplex PCR, and TCRdb's table has in-frame clones only and misses some. The sample carries approximately 120,000 clones, 75% to 80% recorded once. The sequencing input was PBMCs. These receptors all stem from a man aged 35 to 55 in good health and CMV-seronegative.

The chain combines TRBV6-6 with TRBJ1-5; TRBD1 agrees at 7 bases. With 6 bases clipped from V and 4 bases from J, the junction kept 6 bases outside the gene matches. CDR3 length equals 14 residues. Germline CDR1 and CDR2: MNHNY and SVGAGI (reference sequence). CDR3 coding DNA: TGTGCCAGCAGCCGACAGGGTACTAATCAGCCCCAGCATTTT. Translation: CASSRQGTNQPQHF.

J is TRBJ1-1 and V is TRBV10-3; no definite D call. CDR3 length: 13 amino acids. V lost 6 bases to trimming and J lost 4 bases, with 12 bases between them. Looked up from germline, CDR1 is ENHRY and CDR2 is SYGVKD. The CDR3 coding sequence is TGTGCCATCAGGATTTCATTGCGCACTGAAGCTTTCTTT. Translating gives CAIRISLRTEAFF.

The chain couples TRBV14 to TRBJ2-7; 10 bases are a match to TRBD1. After removal of 3 bases from V and 5 bases from J, the junction contained 16 bases not matched to a gene. The V gene's germline CDR1 is SGHDN and CDR2 FVKESK. This CDR3 is 18 amino acids long. CDR3: CASSHYGTGATFHHEQYF. The CDR3, as DNA: TGTGCCAGCAGCCATTATGGGACAGGGGCTACCTTTCACCACGAGCAGTACTTC.

The rearrangement joins TRBV30 to TRBJ2-3; TRBD1 might be the D (6 bases). CDR1 and CDR2 from the germline V gene are GTSNPN and SVGIG (reference sequence). The CDR3 length is 14 residues. Trimming pared 3 bases from V and 4 bases from J, leaving 14 bases between. CDR3 loop: CAWRIQGAPDTQYF. CDR3 bases: TGTGCCTGGAGAATACAGGGAGCCCCAGATACGCAGTATTTT.

This clone was found a few times. The chain has TRBV11-2 and TRBJ2-3, with a weak D call TRBD2 (7 bases). V was cut by 1 base and J by 6 bases, with 14 bases left in between. The CDR3 loop spans 15 amino acids. The germline V gene encodes CDR1 SGHAT and CDR2 FQNNGV. The CDR3, as DNA: TGTGCCAGCAGCTTAGCGGGGGGCCTGTCGGATACGCAGTATTTT. Its translation: CASSLAGGLSDTQYF.

V and J are TRBV27 and TRBJ2-1; 10 nucleotides line up with TRBD2. Germline lookup yields CDR1 MNHEY and CDR2 SMNVEV (reference sequence). Unmatched junction bases numbered 1, after V lost 6 bases and J lost 2 bases. The CDR3 is 14 residues long. CDR3: CASSGLAAYNEQFF. The CDR3 nucleotides read TGTGCCAGCAGCGGACTAGCGGCCTACAATGAGCAGTTCTTC.

This chain connects TRBV4-2 to TRBJ1-4; the D gene is possibly TRBD1 (5 bases). This CDR3 has 16 residues. Germline V gives CDR1 LGHNA, CDR2 YNFKEQ. Between the trimmed V and J ends, which lost 0 bases and 8 bases, there was a span of 16 bases. CDR3 protein: CASSQEVAGKNEKLFF. DNA of the CDR3: TGTGCCAGCAGCCAAGAAGTCGCAGGGAAGAACGAAAAACTGTTTTTT.

Only one count was recorded for this clone. This rearrangement joins TRBV2 to TRBJ1-5; D not resolved. Between the trimmed V and J ends, which lost 3 bases and 12 bases, there was a span of 15 bases. Germline loops: CDR1 SNHLY, CDR2 FYNNEI. The CDR3 totals 13 residues. The CDR3: CASSDLVGGRQHF. Here the CDR3 DNA reads TGTGCCAGCAGTGATCTGGTAGGAGGGCGCCAGCATTTT.

This clone was detected only a few times. The identical CDR3 is also encoded by other nucleotide sequences in the sample. The V gene is TRBV19, the J gene TRBJ2-1; no definite D call. Germline CDR1 reads LNHDA; CDR2 reads SQIVND (reference sequence). The CDR3 sequence is 13 residues long. Trimming cost V 3 bases and J 1 base, with 4 bases left between them. The CDR3 spells CASSIGSYNEQFF. The CDR3 DNA follows: TGTGCCAGTAGTATCGGGTCCTACAATGAGCAGTTCTTC.

This chain links TRBV6-5 with TRBJ2-6; a possible D gene is TRBD1 (5 bases). CDR3 length: 15 residues. V dropped 3 bases and J dropped 4 bases, with 10 bases sitting between them. The germline V gene has CDR1 MNHEY and CDR2 SVGAGI. The CDR3 spells CASSYEWTGANVLTF. Here the CDR3 DNA reads TGTGCCAGCAGTTATGAGTGGACAGGGGCCAACGTCCTGACTTTC.

The V and J genes are TRBV7-9 and TRBJ2-3; the D gene is possibly TRBD2 (5 bases). The CDR3 runs to 12 residues. V lost 5 bases, J lost 11 bases, and 14 bases lay in between. Germline CDR1 SEHNR, CDR2 FQNEAQ (reference sequence). CDR3 in DNA: TGTGCCAGCAGCCCGTCCGCGGCGGGGCAGTATTTT. Translated: CASSPSAAGQYF.

V gene TRBV21-1 combines with J gene TRBJ1-5; no check of the table's D call, TRBD1, against the DNA was made. TRBV21-1 is listed as a pseudogene. CDR3 size: 19 residues. The CDR3 DNA is TGTGCCAGCACCACAAAAGAGGGGAAGGACAGGGCTAGCAATCAGCCCCAGCATTTT. This codes for CASTTKEGKDRASNQPQHF.

This clone was detected a few times. The chain joins TRBV18 to TRBJ2-3; TRBD2 matches at 10 bases. The CDR3 consists of 18 residues. V shed 3 bases and J 6 bases; nucleotides not matched to a gene: 15. Looked up from germline, CDR1 is KGHSH and CDR2 is LQKENI. The CDR3 loop is CASSPKAGGSTVGDTQYF. For the CDR3, the DNA is TGTGCCAGCTCACCGAAAGCGGGGGGGTCAACGGTCGGGGATACGCAGTATTTT.

The V gene is TRBV10-1, the J gene TRBJ1-5; 7 bases line up with TRBD1. The CDR3 sequence is 14 residues long. Germline V lookup: CDR1 WNHNN, CDR2 SYGVQD (reference sequence). Unmatched junction bases numbered 9, after V lost 10 bases and J lost 3 bases. CDR3 sequence: CAILQTGNNQPQHF. The CDR3 bases are TGCGCCATCCTCCAGACAGGGAACAATCAGCCCCAGCATTTT.

The chain couples TRBV7-9 to TRBJ1-2; no definite D call. Germline V CDR1 and CDR2: SEHNR, FQNEAQ (reference sequence). The CDR3 runs to 13 residues. The V and J ends lost 5 bases and 4 bases respectively, with 11 bases between them. The CDR3 loop is CASSLEGLYGYTF. CDR3 DNA sequence: TGTGCCAGCAGCCTTGAAGGACTCTATGGCTACACCTTC.

The rearrangement uses TRBV29-1 and TRBJ2-2; a possible D gene is TRBD2 (5 bases). Trimming removed 3 bases at V and 2 bases at J, with 7 bases between. The CDR3 sequence is 13 residues long. From germline, CDR1 is SQVTM and CDR2 ANQGSEA. CDR3: CSVDGKNTGELFF. Written as DNA, the CDR3 is TGCAGCGTTGACGGGAAAAACACCGGGGAGCTGTTTTTT.

The rearrangement joins TRBV19 to TRBJ1-5, with D perhaps matching TRBD1 (5 bases). With 6 bases removed from V and 0 bases from J, the gap between germline ends came to 15 bases. The CDR3 runs to 16 residues. Germline CDR1 and CDR2: LNHDA and SQIVND (reference sequence). CDR3 nucleotide sequence: TGTGCCAGTAGACGGGGGTCGACAGATAGCAATCAGCCCCAGCATTTT. Translating it yields CASRRGSTDSNQPQHF. Based on the CDR3 plus reference TRBV19 and TRBJ1-5, the full variable domain is DGGITQSPKYLFRKEGQNVTLSCEQNLNHDAMYWYRQDPGQGLRLIYYSQIVNDFQKGDIAEGYSVSREKKESFPLTVTSAQKNPTAFYLCASRRGSTDSNQPQHFGDGTRLSIL.

The chain recombines TRBV11-2 with TRBJ1-4, with 11 bases aligning to TRBD1. The V and J ends lost 3 bases and 4 bases, in that order; junction bases with no gene match: 7. Germline values: CDR1 SGHAT, CDR2 FQNNGV. This CDR3 has 17 residues. Here the CDR3 reads CASSFPGQGDDNEKLFF. CDR3 DNA: TGTGCCAGCAGCTTCCCGGGACAGGGGGATGATAATGAAAAACTGTTTTTT.

This chain uses TRBV11-2 with TRBJ1-2, with a possible D match to TRBD1 (6 bases). The germline gives CDR1 SGHAT, CDR2 FQNNGV. The CDR3 loop spans 15 amino acids. The ends were cut back, 5 bases at V and 2 bases at J, with 15 bases in the middle. The CDR3: CASSRRDISNYGYTF. DNA for the CDR3: TGTGCCAGCAGCCGCCGGGACATCTCCAACTATGGCTACACCTTC.

This clone was seen only a few times. The CDR3: CASSRLLGGTDTQYF. In DNA form, the CDR3 reads TGCGCCAGCAGCCGCCTTTTAGGAGGCACAGATACGCAGTATTTT. V is TRBV4-1 and J is TRBJ2-3, with D unclear. This CDR3 is built from 15 residues. Germline V gives CDR1 MGHRA, CDR2 YSYEKL. V dropped 4 bases and J dropped 1 base, with 12 bases sitting between them.

The sample holds one count of this clone. CDR3 DNA: TGTGCCTGGAGTGTAGGGGCAGGCTATGGCTACACCTTC. Translation: CAWSVGAGYGYTF. The chain has TRBV30 and TRBJ1-2; tentative D call: TRBD1 (5 bases). The V and J ends lost 0 bases and 4 bases respectively, with 9 bases between them. CDR3 size: 13 residues. CDR1 GTSNPN and CDR2 SVGIG come from the germline V gene (reference sequence).

V gene TRBV30 combines with J gene TRBJ1-3, with a tentative D call TRBD1 (5 bases). The CDR3 is made up of 12 amino acids. Germline values: CDR1 GTSNPN, CDR2 SVGIG (reference sequence). V gave up 8 bases and J gave up 0 bases, with 8 bases separating them. CDR3: CARRDSGNTIYF. The CDR3 nucleotides read TGTGCCCGCAGGGACTCTGGAAACACCATATATTTT.

This clone showed up just a few times. The chain couples TRBV29-1 to TRBJ2-7; 7 nucleotides match TRBD1. The CDR3 covers 11 residues. The germline gives CDR1 SQVTM, CDR2 ANQGSEA. J was trimmed by 3 bases and V by 7 bases; bases with no gene match: 3. The CDR3 DNA follows: TGCAGCGGTGGGACAGACTACGAGCAGTACTTC. Residues: CSGGTDYEQYF.

The gene calls are TRBV12-5 and TRBJ1-6; 7 positions agree with TRBD1. Germline V lookup: CDR1 LGHNT, CDR2 FRNRAP. Unmatched junction bases numbered 8, after V lost 4 bases and J lost 5 bases. The CDR3 is 16 amino acids. The CDR3, as DNA: TGTGCTAGTGGTTCGGCTGCAGGACAGGATAATTCACCCCTCCACTTT. This translates into CASGSAAGQDNSPLHF.

The CDR3 loop is CASSQSPTSDRDRDNYGYTF. The DNA for the CDR3 is TGCGCCAGCAGTCAGTCACCCACTTCCGACAGGGACCGAGACAACTATGGCTACACCTTC. This sequence joins TRBV23-1 and TRBJ1-2; TRBD1 agrees at 7 bases. TRBV23-1 is designated an ORF whose function remains uncertain. J was trimmed by 2 bases and V by 3 bases; bases with no gene match: 21. The CDR3 spans 20 residues.

V usage is TRBV7-2 and J usage is TRBJ1-5; D might be TRBD1 (5 bases). The CDR3 sequence is 16 residues long. Per germline, CDR1 SGHTA and CDR2 FQGNSA. The germline V and J ends were trimmed by 5 bases and 0 bases, with 14 bases remaining between them. DNA of the CDR3: TGTGCCAGCAGCCCTGGGGCAGGGTATAGCAATCAGCCCCAGCATTTT. It specifies CASSPGAGYSNQPQHF.

The J gene is TRBJ2-1, the V gene TRBV5-1; 11 bases match TRBD2. In germline, CDR1 is SGHRS, CDR2 YFSETQ. With 1 base clipped from V and 7 bases from J, the junction kept 7 bases outside the gene matches. The CDR3 has 16 residues. The CDR3 sequence is CASSLPGTSGSNEQFF. The CDR3 nucleotides are TGCGCCAGCAGCTTGCCCGGGACTAGCGGTTCGAATGAGCAGTTCTTC.

The chain employs TRBV2 and TRBJ2-5, with a tentative D call TRBD1 (7 bases). Trimming shortened V by 2 bases and J by 13 bases, and 14 bases separated the two germline ends. Germline CDR1 SNHLY, CDR2 FYNNEI. This CDR3 spans 12 amino acids. CDR3 sequence (DNA): TGTGCCAGCAGTGAAAGGAGGGGGCTATCGTACTTC. Translated: CASSERRGLSYF.

The chain employs TRBV5-1 and TRBJ2-1; TRBD2 agrees at 10 bases. The CDR3 length is 15 residues. V dropped 3 bases and J dropped 2; count of bases not matched to a gene: 2. In germline, CDR1 is SGHRS, CDR2 YFSETQ. This chain's CDR3 is CASSSSGGAYNEQFF. As DNA, the CDR3 is TGCGCCAGCAGCTCCAGCGGGGGGGCCTACAATGAGCAGTTCTTC.

There are a few counts of this clone. The CDR3 region has the DNA TGTGCCAGCAGTGAACAGGGTGTAGCCTTGGATGAGCAGTTCTTC. This codes for CASSEQGVALDEQFF. The chain has TRBV25-1 and TRBJ2-1; a weak D match, TRBD1 (5 bases). Germline V lookup: CDR1 MGHDK, CDR2 SYGVNS. The CDR3 runs 15 residues. V was cut by 2 bases and J by 8 bases, with 16 bases left in between.

The table lists this clone with a count of one. The V call is TRBV5-1, the J call TRBJ2-3; 14 bases are shared with TRBD2. The CDR3 loop spans 16 amino acids. J was trimmed by 4 bases and V by 4 bases; bases with no gene match: 5. The V gene's germline CDR1 is SGHRS and CDR2 YFSETQ. In nucleotides, the CDR3 is TGCGCCAGCAGCCTGGGACTAGCGGGGGCAGCAGATACGCAGTATTTT. This encodes CASSLGLAGAADTQYF. The whole variable domain, filled in from reference TRBV5-1 and TRBJ2-3, reads KAGVTQTPRYLIKTRGQQVTLSCSPISGHRSVSWYQQTPGQGLQFLFEYFSETQRNKGNFPGRFSGRQFSNSRSEMNVSTLELGDSALYLCASSLGLAGAADTQYFGPGTRLTVL.

The chain joins TRBV7-8 to TRBJ1-2, with a possible D match to TRBD1 (5 bases). V was clipped by 2 bases and J by 2 bases, with 6 bases between them. The CDR3 has 13 amino acids. Germline V CDR1 and CDR2: SGHVS, FQNEAQ. CDR3 sequence reads: CASSLRGNYGYTF. CDR3 in DNA: TGTGCCAGCAGCTTACGGGGGAACTATGGCTACACCTTC.